Sequencing of this T cell receptor (beta chain) was carried out in a study of shared clonotypes between healthy human individuals. CDR1 is SGHTA, CDR2 FQGTGA, per germline. V gave up 1 base and J gave up 2 bases, with 11 bases separating them. The CDR3 has 15 amino acids. At deep level, the assay was performed. Genomic DNA (from each subset) was split evenly across several immunoSEQ plates. Some clones are missing from TCRdb's copy, which holds only in-frame ones; the method was immunoSEQ multiplex PCR. The sample records over a million clones, around 76% being singletons. Points from the study as a whole: With a handful of donors compared, 4.5% to 6.5% of naive CD4 clonotypes were shared.

On this clone itself: The antigen is undetermined.

Splitting the CD4+ cells yielded a CD45RA+ naive subset and a CD45RA-negative memory subset. The sample consisted of memory CD4+ T cells sorted from blood. Subset: CD45RA-negative fraction. V usage is TRBV7-3 and J usage is TRBJ1-1; a weak D match, TRBD1 (5 bases). The source is a man aged 18-30 years in good health. Here the CDR3 DNA reads TGTGCCAGCAGCTTAATGGCAGGGCATAACACTGAAGCTTTCTTT. Its translation is CASSLMAGHNTEAFF.